A single T cell receptor (beta chain) is shown here with its context. Antigen unknown. Clones were read by immunoSEQ multiplex PCR, and TCRdb kept only the in-frame ones, dropping some. The profile covers 95,000 to 100,000 clones, with around 88% appearing a single time and approximately 18% taken by the ten largest. Collection occurred without any documented infections or immune events in donors. This sample is drawn from a study of identifying expanded T cells in peripheral blood. Study-wide points: Roughly 1.1 clones differed between technical replicates, versus about 15 and 19 over time.

J gave up 8 bases and V 4 bases, and 5 bases lay outside the gene matches. The CDR3 consists of 15 residues. Germline lookup yields CDR1 LGHNA and CDR2 YSLEER. The TCR was taken from a person aged 18 to 75 in good health. The chain joins TRBV4-3 to TRBJ2-4; TRBD2 aligns across 13 bases. Source material: blood. The chain's CDR3 is CASSRTGLAGHIQYF. Written as DNA, the CDR3 is TGCGCCAGCAGCCGGACGGGACTAGCGGGGCACATTCAGTACTTC.